This T cell receptor (beta chain) was retrieved from a study of shared clonotypes between healthy human individuals (TCRdb year 2020). Some background on the complete study: A few men and a couple of women, aged 18 to 49 years, made up the cohort. For each donor, three plates each were used for CD4 naive and CD4 memory, two plates were used for CD8 naive, and one plate was used for CD8 memory. The study deeply sequenced blood TCR repertoires of about five healthy adults to estimate repertoire size and the extent of clonotype sharing between individuals. To increase sequencing depth and limit assay-specific biases, different laboratories used diverse techniques to prepare libraries and sequence TCR repertoires. Each donor's leukapheresis produced roughly between roughly 0.85 and 10 billion PBMCs. The study at large found these results: When a few donors were compared, the shared fraction of clonotypes was approximately 5% for naive CD4, 3.5% to 4% for naive CD8, 2.3% for memory CD4, and 0.4% for memory CD8. Sampling was limited to blood, and TCR repertoires in tissue likely differ from TCR repertoires in blood. Because the study included a small number of donors, the genetic and exposure-history diversity represented was limited. Naive subsets generally had larger estimated clonotype richness than memory subsets did. Pairwise subsampling indicated that sequencing depth was expected to affect the degree of clonotype sharing among donors. Higher generation probabilities were observed for clonotypes shared by all four sorted-subset donors than for non-shared clonotypes. Incomplete sequencing was indicated by rarefaction of sorted-subset datasets, despite the large sequencing depth.

The junction shows trimming of 5 bases on V and 5 bases on J, and the gene matches do not reach 6 bases of it. CDR1 MNHEY and CDR2 SVGAGI are derived from the germline V gene. Including cysteine and phenylalanine, the CDR3 has 13 amino acids. This entry keeps only the CDR3 DNA: 39 bases, framed from base 1. Healthy HIV-negative adults with no recently reported acute infections or vaccinations were included as donors. Every donor was a Caucasian adult residing in Nashville, Tennessee, USA. CD4+ T cells were enriched by magnetic negative selection, after which naive cells were positively selected on CD45RA and the negative fraction was taken as the memory subset. Blood was obtained by leukapheresis, after which PBMCs were separated by Ficoll-Histopaque density gradient centrifugation and cryopreserved in liquid nitrogen vapor phase. Analytical flow cytometry was used to check the purity and quantity of every magnetically sorted T cell population. From each sorted fraction, genomic DNA was isolated and quantified by UV absorbance on a Nanodrop 2000c.

As regards this clone: Its specific antigen is unknown. Base quality data are lacking; no much larger clone is found one base away.

TCR CDR3 regions were amplified from genomic DNA by multiplex PCR using the deep immunoSEQ assay. For each cell subset, the extracted genomic DNA was distributed evenly across all wells of several immunoSEQ 96-well plates, and each plate served as one replicate. For sorted subsets, each replicate PCR was loaded with about 0.2 ug genomic DNA, equivalent to approximately 27,000 T cell genomes. Purified libraries were measured with a Qubit 3.0 fluorometer, size-checked on a Bioanalyzer 2100, and measured again with the KAPA Library Quantification kit. Each immunoSEQ 96-well plate was sequenced on its own single-read 150-cycle Illumina NextSeq 550 flow cell. The original pipeline was this. Because the immunoSEQ output included only junctional sequences and no quality scores, the filtering could not be the same as the filtering used for full-length reads. To assign V/J genes and CDR3, sequences were annotated against IMGT germline references using PyIR, a Python wrapper for IgBLAST v1.9. Reads with weak V/J assignments (E-value above 1e-6), missing CDR3, stop codons, out-of-frame junctions, or ambiguous translated residues were removed. V3J clonotypes were defined by identical inferred V gene, J gene, and CDR3 amino acid sequence. To compute the percentage overlap between repertoires, the number of shared unique clonotypes was divided by the size of the smaller repertoire. RTK rarefaction, the Chao1 estimator, and Recon v2.1 estimates of unobserved clonotypes were used to assess repertoire richness. For all TCRbeta clonotypes obtained by the gDNA method from four donors, generation probabilities were computed with OLGA. The source is immuneACCESS, and TCRdb retained only in-frame sequences with V and J called. Part of the clones is not carried over; for the studies checked, unresolved V genes explain less than half of this, and the remainder is unexplained. V, J and clone size are those of that table, while D and trimming were read from the DNA. The sample has about 2.4 million clones on record, around nine tenths of them singletons. The top ten hold more than 0.12% of the sample.

Rearrangement joined TRBV6-5 to TRBJ2-7; the central 7 bases match TRBD1. The specimen was naive CD4+ T cells sorted from blood. What this sample's cell subset or site label stands for: CD45RA+ positively selected. The sequence was obtained from a man younger than 35 in good health. The CDR3 has the sequence CASSQGQWDEQYF. The base sequence is TGTGCCAGCAGTCAGGGACAGTGGGACGAGCAGTACTTC.